Given below is one TCR beta chain in context. Per the original methods: Estimated nucleated cell counts came from reference gene primer amplification. Repertoires were generated with immunoSEQ multiplex PCR, while TCRdb's copy carries only in-frame clones and drops some. V, J and clone size were drawn from that table, and D and trimming were deduced from the DNA. Of approximately 190,000 clones listed, approximately 81% are singletons. The sample is drawn from a study of blood T cell repertoires in COVID-19. Study context: Donors in the United States, Italy and Spain gave samples during acute or convalescent COVID-19. From T cells, B-cell-depleted T cells, or PBMCs came the material, which was cDNA or gDNA.

The germline gives CDR1 MDHEN, CDR2 SYDVKM. The CDR3 covers 14 residues. J was trimmed by 2 bases and V by 8 bases; bases with no gene match: 5. The chain joins TRBV28 to TRBJ2-2; the match to TRBD2 covers 7 bases. Sequenced: peripheral blood. This receptor was identified in a human donor in a cohort sampled during active COVID-19. The CDR3 coding sequence is TGTGCCAGCCTGGGAGGGACCAACACCGGGGAGCTGTTTTTT. Its protein is CASLGGTNTGELFF.